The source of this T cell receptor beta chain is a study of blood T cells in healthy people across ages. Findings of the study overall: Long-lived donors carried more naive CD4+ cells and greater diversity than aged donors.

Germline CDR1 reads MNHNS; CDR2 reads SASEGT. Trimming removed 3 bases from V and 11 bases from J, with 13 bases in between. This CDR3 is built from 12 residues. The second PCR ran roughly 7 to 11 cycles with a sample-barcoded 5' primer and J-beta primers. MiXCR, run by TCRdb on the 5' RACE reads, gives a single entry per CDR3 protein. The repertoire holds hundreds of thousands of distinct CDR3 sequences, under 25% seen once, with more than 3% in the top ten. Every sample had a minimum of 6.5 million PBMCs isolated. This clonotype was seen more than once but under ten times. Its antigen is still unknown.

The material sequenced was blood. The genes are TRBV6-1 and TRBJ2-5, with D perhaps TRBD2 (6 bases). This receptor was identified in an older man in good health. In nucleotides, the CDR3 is TGTGCCAGCAGTGATGGGAGGTTCGGGCAGTACTTC. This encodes CASSDGRFGQYF.